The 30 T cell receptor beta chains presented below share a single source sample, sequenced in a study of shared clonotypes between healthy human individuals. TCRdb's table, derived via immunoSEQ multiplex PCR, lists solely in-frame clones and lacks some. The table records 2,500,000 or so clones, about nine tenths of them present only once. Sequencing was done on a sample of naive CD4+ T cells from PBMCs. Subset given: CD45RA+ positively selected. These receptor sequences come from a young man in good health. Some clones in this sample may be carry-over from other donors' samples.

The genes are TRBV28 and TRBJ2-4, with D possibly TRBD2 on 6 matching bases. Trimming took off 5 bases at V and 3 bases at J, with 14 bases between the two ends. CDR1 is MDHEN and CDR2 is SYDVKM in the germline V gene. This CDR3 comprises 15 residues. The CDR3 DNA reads TGTGCCAGCAGTCTGATGGGGCGGGGCAAAAACATTCAGTACTTC. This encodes CASSLMGRGKNIQYF. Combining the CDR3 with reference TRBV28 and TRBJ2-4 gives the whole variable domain DVKVTQSSRYLVKRTGEKVFLECVQDMDHENMFWYRQDPGLGLRLIYFSYDVKMKEKGDIPEGYSVSREKKERFSLILESASTNQTSMYLCASSLMGRGKNIQYFGAGTRLSVL.

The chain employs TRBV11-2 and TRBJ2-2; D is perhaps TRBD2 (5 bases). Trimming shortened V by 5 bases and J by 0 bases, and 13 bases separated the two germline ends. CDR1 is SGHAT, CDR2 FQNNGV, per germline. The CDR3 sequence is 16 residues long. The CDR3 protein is CASSPTRRANTGELFF. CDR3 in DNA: TGTGCCAGCAGCCCAACTAGGCGAGCGAACACCGGGGAGCTGTTTTTT.

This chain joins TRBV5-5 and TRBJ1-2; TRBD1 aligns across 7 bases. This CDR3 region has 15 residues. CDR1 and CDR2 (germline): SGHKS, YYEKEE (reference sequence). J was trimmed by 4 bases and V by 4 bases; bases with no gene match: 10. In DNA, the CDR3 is TGTGCCAGCAGCCTGGGACGACAGGGCAGCTATGGCTACACCTTC. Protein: CASSLGRQGSYGYTF.

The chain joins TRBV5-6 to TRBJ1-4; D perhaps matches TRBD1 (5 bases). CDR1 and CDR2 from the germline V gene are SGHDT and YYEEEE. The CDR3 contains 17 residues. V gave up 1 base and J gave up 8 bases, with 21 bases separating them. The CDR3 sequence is CASSLTGGAGRGEKLFF. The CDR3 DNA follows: TGTGCCAGCAGCTTGACGGGAGGTGCCGGGAGGGGCGAAAAACTGTTTTTT.

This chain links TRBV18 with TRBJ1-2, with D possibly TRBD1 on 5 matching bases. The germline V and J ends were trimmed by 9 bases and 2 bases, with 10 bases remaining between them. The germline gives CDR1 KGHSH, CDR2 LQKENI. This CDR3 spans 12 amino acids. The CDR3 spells CASSDSNYGYTF. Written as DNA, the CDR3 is TGTGCCAGTTCCGACAGCAACTATGGCTACACCTTC.

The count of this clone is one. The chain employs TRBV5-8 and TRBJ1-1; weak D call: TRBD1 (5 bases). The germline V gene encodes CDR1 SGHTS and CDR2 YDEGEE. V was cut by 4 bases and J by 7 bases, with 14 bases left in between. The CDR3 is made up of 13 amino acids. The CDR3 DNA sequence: TGTGCCAGCAGCCTCTGGGGGGGACTTGAAGCTTTCTTT. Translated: CASSLWGGLEAFF.

The CDR3: CASSRGQPYGYTF. CDR3 bases: TGCGCCAGCAGCCGTGGACAGCCGTATGGCTACACCTTC. The genes are TRBV5-1 and TRBJ1-2; D might be TRBD1 (6 bases). The CDR3 contains 13 residues. Germline-derived CDR1 and CDR2 are SGHRS and YFSETQ. With 4 bases removed from V and 5 bases from J, the gap between germline ends came to 12 bases.

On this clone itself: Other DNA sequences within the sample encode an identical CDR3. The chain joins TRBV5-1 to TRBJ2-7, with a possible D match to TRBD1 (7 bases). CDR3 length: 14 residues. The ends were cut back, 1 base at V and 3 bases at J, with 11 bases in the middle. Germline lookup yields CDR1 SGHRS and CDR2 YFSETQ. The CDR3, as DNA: TGCGCCAGCAGCTTGTCGGGGGACAGCTACGAGCAGTACTTC. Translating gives CASSLSGDSYEQYF. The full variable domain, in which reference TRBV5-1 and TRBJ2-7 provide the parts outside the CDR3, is KAGVTQTPRYLIKTRGQQVTLSCSPISGHRSVSWYQQTPGQGLQFLFEYFSETQRNKGNFPGRFSGRQFSNSRSEMNVSTLELGDSALYLCASSLSGDSYEQYFGPGTRLTVT.

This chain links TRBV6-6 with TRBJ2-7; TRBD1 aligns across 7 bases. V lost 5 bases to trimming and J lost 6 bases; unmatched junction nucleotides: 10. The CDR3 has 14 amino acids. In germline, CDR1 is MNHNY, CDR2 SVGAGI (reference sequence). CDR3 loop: CASSARQGHPEQYF. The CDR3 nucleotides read TGTGCCAGCAGTGCTAGACAGGGACATCCCGAGCAGTACTTC.

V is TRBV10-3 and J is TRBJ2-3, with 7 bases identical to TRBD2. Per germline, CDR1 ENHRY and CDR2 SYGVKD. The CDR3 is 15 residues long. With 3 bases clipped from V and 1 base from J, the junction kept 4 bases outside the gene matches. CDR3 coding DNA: TGTGCCATCAGTGACCCTAGCGGAGGCACAGATACGCAGTATTTT. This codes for CAISDPSGGTDTQYF.

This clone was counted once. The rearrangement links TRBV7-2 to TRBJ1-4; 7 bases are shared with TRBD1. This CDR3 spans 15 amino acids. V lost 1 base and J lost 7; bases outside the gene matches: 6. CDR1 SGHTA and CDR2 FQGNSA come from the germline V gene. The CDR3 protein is CASSLGGGWGEKLFF. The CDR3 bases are TGTGCCAGCAGCTTAGGAGGGGGCTGGGGTGAAAAACTGTTTTTT.

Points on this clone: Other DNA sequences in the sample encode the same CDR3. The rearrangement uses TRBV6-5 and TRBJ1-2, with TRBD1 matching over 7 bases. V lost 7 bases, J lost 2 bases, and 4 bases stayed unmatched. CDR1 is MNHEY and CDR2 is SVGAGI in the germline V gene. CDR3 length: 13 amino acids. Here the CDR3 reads CASTPTGNYGYTF. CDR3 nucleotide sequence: TGTGCCAGCACCCCGACAGGGAACTATGGCTACACCTTC.

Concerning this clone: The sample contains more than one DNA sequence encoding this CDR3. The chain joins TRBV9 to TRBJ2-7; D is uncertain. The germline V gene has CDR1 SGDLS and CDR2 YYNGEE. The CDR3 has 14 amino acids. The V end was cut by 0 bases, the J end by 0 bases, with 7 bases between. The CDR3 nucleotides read TGTGCCAGCAGCGTAGATCTAGGCTCCTACGAGCAGTACTTC. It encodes CASSVDLGSYEQYF.

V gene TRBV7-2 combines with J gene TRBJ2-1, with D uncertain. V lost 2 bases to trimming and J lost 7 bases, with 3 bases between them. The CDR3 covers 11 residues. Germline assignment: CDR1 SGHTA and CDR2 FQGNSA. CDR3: CASSLKNEQFF. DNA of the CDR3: TGTGCCAGCAGCTTAAAGAATGAGCAGTTCTTC.

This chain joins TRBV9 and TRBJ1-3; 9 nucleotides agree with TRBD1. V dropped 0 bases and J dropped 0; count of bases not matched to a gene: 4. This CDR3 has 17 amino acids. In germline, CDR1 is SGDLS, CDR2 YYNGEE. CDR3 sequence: CASSVATGGISGNTIYF. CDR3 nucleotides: TGTGCCAGCAGCGTAGCTACAGGGGGCATCTCTGGAAACACCATATATTTT.

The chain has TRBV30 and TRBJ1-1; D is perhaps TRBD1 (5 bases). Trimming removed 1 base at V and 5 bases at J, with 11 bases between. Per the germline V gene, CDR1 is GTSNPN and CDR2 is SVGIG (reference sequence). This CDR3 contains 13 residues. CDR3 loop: CAWSAGGETEAFF. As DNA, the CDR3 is TGTGCCTGGAGTGCGGGGGGGGAGACTGAAGCTTTCTTT. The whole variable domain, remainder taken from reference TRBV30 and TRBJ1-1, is SQTIHQWPATLVQPVGSPLSLECTVEGTSNPNLYWYRQAAGRGLQLLFYSVGIGQISSEVPQNLSASRPQDRQFILSSKKLLLSDSGFYLCAWSAGGETEAFFGQGTRLTVV.

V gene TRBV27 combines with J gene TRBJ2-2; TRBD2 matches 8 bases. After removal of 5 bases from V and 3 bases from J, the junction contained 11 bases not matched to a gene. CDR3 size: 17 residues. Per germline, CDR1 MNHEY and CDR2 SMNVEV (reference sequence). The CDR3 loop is CASSLSGGLGDTGELFF. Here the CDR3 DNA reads TGTGCCAGCAGTCTAAGCGGGGGACTAGGGGACACCGGGGAGCTGTTTTTT.

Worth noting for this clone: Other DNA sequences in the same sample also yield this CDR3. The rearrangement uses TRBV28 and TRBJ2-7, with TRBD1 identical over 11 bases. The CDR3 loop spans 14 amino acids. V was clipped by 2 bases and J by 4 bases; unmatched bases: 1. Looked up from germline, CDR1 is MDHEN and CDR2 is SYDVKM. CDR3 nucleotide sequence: TGTGCCAGCAGTTTAGGACAGGGGGCGTACGAGCAGTACTTC. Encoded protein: CASSLGQGAYEQYF.

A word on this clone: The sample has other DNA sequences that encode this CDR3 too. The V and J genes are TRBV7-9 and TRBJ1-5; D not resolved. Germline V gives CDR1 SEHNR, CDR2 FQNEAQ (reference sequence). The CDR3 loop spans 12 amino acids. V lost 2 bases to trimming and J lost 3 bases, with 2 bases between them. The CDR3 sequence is CASSLINQPQHF. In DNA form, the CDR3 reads TGTGCCAGCAGCTTAATCAATCAGCCCCAGCATTTT. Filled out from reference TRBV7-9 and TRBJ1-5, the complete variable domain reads DTGVSQNPRHKITKRGQNVTFRCDPISEHNRLYWYRQTLGQGPEFLTYFQNEAQLEKSRLLSDRFSAERPKGSFSTLEIQRTEQGDSAMYLCASSLINQPQHFGDGTRLSIL.

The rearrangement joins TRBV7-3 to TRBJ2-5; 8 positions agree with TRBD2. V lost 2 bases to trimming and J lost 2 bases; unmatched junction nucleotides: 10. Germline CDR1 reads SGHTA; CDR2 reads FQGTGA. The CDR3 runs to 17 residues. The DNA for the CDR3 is TGTGCCAGCAGCTTATACCCTCGACTAGCGCAGCAAGAGACCCAGTACTTC. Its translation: CASSLYPRLAQQETQYF.

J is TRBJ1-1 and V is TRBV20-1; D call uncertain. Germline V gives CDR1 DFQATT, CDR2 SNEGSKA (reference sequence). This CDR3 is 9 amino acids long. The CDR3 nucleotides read TGCAGGACCCCACATGAAGCTTTCTTT. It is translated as CRTPHEAFF.

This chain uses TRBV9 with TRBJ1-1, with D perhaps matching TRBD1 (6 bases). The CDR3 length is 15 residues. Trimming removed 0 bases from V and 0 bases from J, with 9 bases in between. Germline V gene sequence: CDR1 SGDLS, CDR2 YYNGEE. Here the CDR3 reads CASSVATGVNTEAFF. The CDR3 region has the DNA TGTGCCAGCAGCGTAGCGACAGGCGTGAACACTGAAGCTTTCTTT.

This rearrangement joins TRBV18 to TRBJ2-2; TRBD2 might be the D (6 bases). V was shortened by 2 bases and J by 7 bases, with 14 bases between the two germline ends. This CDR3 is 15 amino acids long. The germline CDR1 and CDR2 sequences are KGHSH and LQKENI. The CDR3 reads CASSPTGTYSGELFF. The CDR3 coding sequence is TGTGCCAGCTCACCAACCGGGACTTACAGCGGGGAGCTGTTTTTT.

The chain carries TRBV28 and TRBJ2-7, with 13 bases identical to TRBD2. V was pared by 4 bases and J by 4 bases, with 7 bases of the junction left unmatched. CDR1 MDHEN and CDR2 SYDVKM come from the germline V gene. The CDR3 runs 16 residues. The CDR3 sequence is CASSSLAGGFRYEQYF. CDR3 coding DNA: TGTGCCAGCAGTTCACTAGCGGGAGGGTTCAGGTACGAGCAGTACTTC.

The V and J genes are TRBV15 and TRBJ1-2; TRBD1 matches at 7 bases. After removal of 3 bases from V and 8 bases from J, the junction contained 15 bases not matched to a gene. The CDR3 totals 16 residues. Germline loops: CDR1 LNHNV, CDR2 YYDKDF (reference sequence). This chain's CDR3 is CATSRSRDRASSGYTF. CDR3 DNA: TGTGCCACCAGCAGGTCTAGAGACAGGGCTTCGTCCGGCTACACCTTC.

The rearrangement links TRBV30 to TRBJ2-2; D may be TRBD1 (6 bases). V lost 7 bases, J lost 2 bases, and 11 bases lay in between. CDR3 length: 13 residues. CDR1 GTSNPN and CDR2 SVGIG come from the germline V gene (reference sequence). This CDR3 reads CAFNRVNTGELFF. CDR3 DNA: TGTGCCTTCAACAGGGTCAACACCGGGGAGCTGTTTTTT.

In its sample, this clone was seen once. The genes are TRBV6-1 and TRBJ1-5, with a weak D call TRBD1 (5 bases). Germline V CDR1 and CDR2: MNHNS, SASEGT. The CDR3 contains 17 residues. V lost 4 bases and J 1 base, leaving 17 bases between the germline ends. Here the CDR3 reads CASSGGSAVGSNQPQHF. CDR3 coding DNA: TGTGCCAGCAGTGGGGGGTCCGCCGTGGGGAGCAATCAGCCCCAGCATTTT.

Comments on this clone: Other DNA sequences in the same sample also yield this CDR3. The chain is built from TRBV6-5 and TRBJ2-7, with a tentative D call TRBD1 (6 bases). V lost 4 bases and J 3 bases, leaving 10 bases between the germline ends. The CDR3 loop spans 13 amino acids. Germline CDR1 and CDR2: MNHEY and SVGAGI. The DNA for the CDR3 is TGTGCCAGCAGTTCCCCAGGGGTCTACGAGCAGTACTTC. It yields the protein CASSSPGVYEQYF.

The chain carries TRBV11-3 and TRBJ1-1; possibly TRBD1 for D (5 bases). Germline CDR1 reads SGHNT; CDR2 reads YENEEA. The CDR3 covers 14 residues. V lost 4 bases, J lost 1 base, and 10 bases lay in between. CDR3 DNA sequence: TGTGCCAGCAGCTCCCGGGGGAAGAACACTGAAGCTTTCTTT. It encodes CASSSRGKNTEAFF.

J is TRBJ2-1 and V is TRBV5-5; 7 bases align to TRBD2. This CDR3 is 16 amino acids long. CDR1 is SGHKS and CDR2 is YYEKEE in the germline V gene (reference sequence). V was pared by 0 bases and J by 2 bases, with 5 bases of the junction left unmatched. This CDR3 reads CASSLDLAVTYNEQFF. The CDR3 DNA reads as TGTGCCAGCAGCTTGGACCTAGCGGTTACCTACAATGAGCAGTTCTTC.